This T cell receptor beta chain was documented in a study of T cell changes during pregnancy in multiple sclerosis. Germline V gene sequence: CDR1 MGHRA, CDR2 YSYEKL. This CDR3 has 14 amino acids. V gave up 4 bases and J gave up 8 bases, with 17 bases separating them. Clones were read by immunoSEQ multiplex PCR, and TCRdb kept only the in-frame ones, dropping some. The table records about 54,000 clones, about 90% of them present only once. The sample consisted of CD4+ T cells from peripheral blood mononuclear cells, taken in the first trimester of pregnancy. The rearrangement uses TRBV4-1 and TRBJ1-2; D uncertain. The origin of this receptor is a female donor with multiple sclerosis, enrolled in a pregnancy study. DNA of the CDR3: TGCGCCAGCAGCCGGCCGGGGTCTGGGCGAGGCTACACCTTC. Its protein product is CASSRPGSGRGYTF.